Below, one T cell receptor beta chain is given with its context. Its binding antigen is unknown. No base qualities exist here, and no much larger clone lies one base off it. Ends trimmed: V by 4 bases, J by 10 bases; bases unmatched to a gene: 11. From the germline V gene, CDR1 is MNHNS and CDR2 is SASEGT. The cysteine opens and the phenylalanine closes a CDR3 of 14 amino acids. The CDR3 DNA has 42 bases and is translated from base 1. The record originates from a study of T cell changes during pregnancy in multiple sclerosis (dated by TCRdb to between 2018 and 2021). In terms of the full investigation: The study examined how the T cell repertoire changed over the course of pregnancy in women with multiple sclerosis.

Libraries were made using the immunoSEQ multiplex PCR assay. TCRdb obtained this table from immuneACCESS and retained in-frame rearrangements with V and J assigned. These tables miss some clones; where compared with another copy, unresolved V genes account for less than half of the shortfall, and the remainder is unexplained. The sample table lists about 33,000 clones, over 80% of them with a count of one. The ten top clones hold 2.8% of the sample. The clonotype comes from a female donor in good health, enrolled as a control in a pregnancy study. The sequences come from CD4+ T cells from peripheral blood mononuclear cells, collected in the third trimester of pregnancy. The sequence joins TRBV6-1 to TRBJ2-5; 8 central bases correspond to TRBD1. The CDR3 here reads CASSVTDRGIGQYF. DNA sequence: TGTGCCAGCAGTGTAACTGACAGGGGAATCGGCCAGTACTTC.